This T cell receptor beta chain was observed in a study of T cell repertoires in cytomegalovirus infection (dated by TCRdb to between 2018 and 2021). With respect to the entire study: Alongside well-studied HLA-B-restricted epitopes, the peptide stimulations were aimed at recently identified HLA-C-restricted CMV epitopes, whose presentation resists viral immunomodulation. Donor HLA type was relevant to the analysis, as public TCR beta signatures indicated carriage of CMV infection together with the matching HLA type. What the work shows at the level of the full study, not this receptor alone: The ex vivo response was dominated by HLA-C-restricted CMV-specific TCR beta clonotypes, which also provided the single most frequent clonotype in two of eight donors. Cumulative frequency of public TCR beta family members discriminated carriers of CMV infection plus the relevant HLA type in this cohort and an independent roughly 350-donor cohort.

This clonotype was counted only a few times. This clone's antigen is unknown. There are no base qualities to consult, and no much larger clone falls within one base. This specimen's treatment or condition label, interpreted: in vitro stimulation with specific CMV peptide epitopes to enrich CMV-specific T cells. The run used an Illumina HiSeq 1500. The public reads were quality trimmed at Q25 with fastp and then assembled into clones with MiXCR by TCRdb, keeping productive beta chains. Rows merge per CDR3 protein into single entries with the most common DNA and genes. A total of 40,000 to 55,000 distinct CDR3 sequences appear in this sample, roughly 22% of them only once. Clones ranked in the top ten supply approximately 90% of the sample. The germline V gene gives CDR1 as SGHNT and CDR2 as YENEEA. V and J lose 1 base and 2 bases, and a span of 18 bases separates them. The CDR3 goes from the cysteine to the phenylalanine over 17 residues. Only CDR3 DNA remains: 51 bases, in frame from the first base.

The sequence came from a human donor in good health (CMV status not recorded). Some clones in this sample may be carry-over from other donors' samples. Here the chain combines TRBV11-3 and TRBJ2-7, and perhaps TRBD1 as D gene, on 6 matching bases. Source: CD8+ T cells from cultured PBMCs, taken from culture after CMV antigen stimulation. CDR3 sequence: CASSLGVMPDSTYEQYF. Read as DNA, the sequence is TGTGCCAGCAGCTTAGGAGTAATGCCGGACAGCACCTACGAGCAGTACTTC.